The 9 T cell receptor beta chains in this list originate from one sample, sequenced in a study of T cell changes during pregnancy in multiple sclerosis. The protocol was immunoSEQ multiplex PCR, while the TCRdb copy is restricted to in-frame clones and leaves out a portion. The top ten hold less than 4% of the sample, which has approximately 110,000 clones, roughly nine tenths seen once. The sample here was peripheral blood, taken after pregnancy. Source of these receptors: a female donor with multiple sclerosis, enrolled in a pregnancy study.

A single count supports this clone. This sequence joins TRBV5-1 and TRBJ1-2, with D tentatively TRBD1 (5 bases). V was cut by 7 bases and J by 7 bases, with 17 bases left in between. This CDR3 is 13 amino acids long. Germline CDR1 reads SGHRS; CDR2 reads YFSETQ. The CDR3 sequence: CASGGANPPGYTF. The CDR3 DNA follows: TGCGCCAGCGGAGGGGCCAACCCGCCTGGCTACACCTTC.

The chain couples TRBV2 to TRBJ2-7; D uncertain. CDR1 is SNHLY and CDR2 is FYNNEI in the germline V gene. The V and J ends lost 5 bases and 3 bases respectively, with 8 bases between them. The CDR3 loop spans 12 amino acids. The CDR3 DNA sequence: TGTGCCAGCAGTCTGACACTCTACGAGCAGTACTTC. This translates into CASSLTLYEQYF.

J is TRBJ2-1 and V is TRBV7-3; a possible D gene is TRBD2 (7 bases). Looked up from germline, CDR1 is SGHTA and CDR2 is FQGTGA. The V end was cut by 3 bases, the J end by 4 bases, with 16 bases between. This CDR3 region has 16 residues. CDR3: CASSFRSGGAYNEQFF. CDR3 DNA: TGTGCCAGCAGCTTTCGGTCGGGGGGCGCTTACAATGAGCAGTTCTTC. The whole variable domain, remainder taken from reference TRBV7-3 and TRBJ2-1, is GAGVSQTPSNKVTEKGKYVELRCDPISGHTALYWYRQSLGQGPEFLIYFQGTGAADDSGLPNDRFFAVRPEGSVSTLKIQRTERGDSAVYLCASSFRSGGAYNEQFFGPGTRLTVL.

This sequence joins TRBV2 and TRBJ1-5, with a possible D match to TRBD1 (5 bases). Deletions cut 3 bases from V and 9 bases from J, with 15 bases between. CDR3 length: 14 residues. The germline V gene has CDR1 SNHLY and CDR2 FYNNEI. The CDR3 protein is CASSDIQRGMPQHF. The DNA of the CDR3 is TGTGCCAGCAGTGATATACAGCGGGGGATGCCCCAGCATTTT.

CDR3 loop: CASSQDRGGQETQYF. The CDR3 DNA follows: TGTGCCAGCAGCCAAGATCGGGGGGGGCAAGAGACCCAGTACTTC. The chain uses TRBV4-2 and TRBJ2-5, with TRBD2 identical over 8 bases. CDR1 and CDR2 from the germline V gene are LGHNA and YNFKEQ. CDR3 length: 15 residues. Losses at the gene ends were 0 bases for V and 2 bases for J; bases not matched to a gene: 2.

Comment on this clone: The same CDR3 arises from other DNA sequences in this sample as well. The chain has TRBV29-1 and TRBJ1-5; the D is unclear. The V gene's germline CDR1 is SQVTM and CDR2 ANQGSEA. The V and J ends lost 4 bases and 5 bases respectively, with 15 bases between them. The CDR3 totals 14 residues. This chain's CDR3 is CSVVEGSLDQPQHF. CDR3 in DNA: TGCAGCGTTGTTGAGGGCAGCCTTGATCAGCCCCAGCATTTT.

The V and J genes are TRBV29-1 and TRBJ1-1, with D uncertain. The CDR3 spans 14 residues. The V gene lost 2 bases and the J gene lost 1 base, with 11 bases spanning the gap. The germline V gene encodes CDR1 SQVTM and CDR2 ANQGSEA. The CDR3 loop is CSVESKLRNTEAFF. DNA of the CDR3: TGCAGCGTTGAATCAAAACTGAGGAACACTGAAGCTTTCTTT.

This clone appeared once. The chain links TRBV2 to TRBJ1-2; tentative D call: TRBD1 (6 bases). Deletions cut 2 bases from V and 4 bases from J, with 17 bases between. The CDR3 runs to 16 residues. Germline CDR1 SNHLY, CDR2 FYNNEI. The CDR3, as DNA: TGTGCCAGCAGTGAATCCCCTCCAGGACAGATCTATGGCTACACCTTC. Its protein is CASSESPPGQIYGYTF.

The count of this clone is one. The chain joins TRBV7-6 to TRBJ2-1; 14 bases map to TRBD2. Germline trimming cut 0 bases from V and 7 bases from J; bases unmatched to any gene: 5. This CDR3 spans 17 amino acids. From germline, CDR1 is SGHVS and CDR2 FNYEAQ. CDR3 protein: CASSLAPTSGGENEQFF. The DNA for the CDR3 is TGTGCCAGCAGCTTAGCCCCGACTAGCGGGGGGGAGAATGAGCAGTTCTTC. Drawing the rest from reference TRBV7-6 and TRBJ2-1, the complete variable domain is GAGVSQSPRYKVTKRGQDVALRCDPISGHVSLYWYRQALGQGPEFLTYFNYEAQQDKSGLPNDRFSAERPEGSISTLTIQRTEQRDSAMYRCASSLAPTSGGENEQFFGPGTRLTVL.